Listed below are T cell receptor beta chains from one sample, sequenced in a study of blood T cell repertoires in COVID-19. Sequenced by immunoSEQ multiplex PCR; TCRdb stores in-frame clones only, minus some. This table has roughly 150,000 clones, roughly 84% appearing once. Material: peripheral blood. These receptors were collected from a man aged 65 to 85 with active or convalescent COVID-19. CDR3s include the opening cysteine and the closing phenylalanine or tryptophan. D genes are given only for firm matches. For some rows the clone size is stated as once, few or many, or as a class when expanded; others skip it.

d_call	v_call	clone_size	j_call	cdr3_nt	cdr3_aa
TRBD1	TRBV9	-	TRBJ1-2	TGTGCCAGCAGCGCCGGGACAGGGGATTTTGGTGGCTACACCTTC	CASSAGTGDFGGYTF
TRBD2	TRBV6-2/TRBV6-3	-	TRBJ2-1	TGTGCCAGCAGTTGGGGACTAGCGGTTTACAATGAGCAGTTCTTC	CASSWGLAVYNEQFF
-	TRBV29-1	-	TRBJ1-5	TGCAGCAGCGGTGGGTTAGCCAATCAGCCCCAGCATTTT	CSSGGLANQPQHF
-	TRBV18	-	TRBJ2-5	TGTGCCAGCGCAAGAGACAGTAGGGAGACCCAGTACTTC	CASARDSRETQYF
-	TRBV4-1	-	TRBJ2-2	TGCGCCAGCAGCATCCAGGGGGGACGGACCGGGGAGCTGTTTTTT	CASSIQGGRTGELFF
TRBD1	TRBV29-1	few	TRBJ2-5	TGCAGCGTTGTGGCCGGGACAGCGTCTCAGAGGGAGACCCAGTACTTC	CSVVAGTASQRETQYF
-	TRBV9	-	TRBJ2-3	TGTGCCAGCAGCGTGACAACTCCCCCAGGTACAGATACGCAGTATTTT	CASSVTTPPGTDTQYF
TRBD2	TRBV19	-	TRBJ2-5	TGTGCCAGTAAAAGGGGGACTAGCGGGAGTGGAGAGACCCAGTACTTC	CASKRGTSGSGETQYF
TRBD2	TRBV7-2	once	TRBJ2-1	TGTGCCAGCAGCTTGACTAGCGAATGGGAGCAGTTCTTC	CASSLTSEWEQFF
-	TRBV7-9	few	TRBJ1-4	TGTGCCAGCAGTCCTCCCGTAGGGGGATCGAGAGAAAAACTGTTTTTT	CASSPPVGGSREKLFF
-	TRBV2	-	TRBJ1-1	TGTGCCAGCAGTGTGGCGGTGAACACTGAAGCTTTCTTT	CASSVAVNTEAFF
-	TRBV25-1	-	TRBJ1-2	TGTGCCAGCAGCCCGCCGGGGTGGGACTATGGCTACACCTTC	CASSPPGWDYGYTF
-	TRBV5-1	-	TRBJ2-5	TGCGCCAGCAGCTTGGAGGGGGTGACCCAGTACTTC	CASSLEGVTQYF
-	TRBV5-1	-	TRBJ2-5	TGCGCCAGCAGCTTGGCCCTGGTAGCGCAAGAGACCCAGTACTTC	CASSLALVAQETQYF
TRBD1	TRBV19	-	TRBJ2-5	TGTGCCAGTCACCCAACCCGGACAGGGCTAACCAAAGAGACCCAGTACTTC	CASHPTRTGLTKETQYF
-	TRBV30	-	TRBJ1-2	TGTGCCGGGGGGGCAGGGAATGGCTACACCTTC	CAGGAGNGYTF
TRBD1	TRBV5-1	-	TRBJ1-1	TGCGCCAGCAGCTGGTTGACAGGGTTGGGCACTGAAGCTTTCTTT	CASSWLTGLGTEAFF
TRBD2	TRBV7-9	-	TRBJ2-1	TGTGCCAGCAGCCCGGGACTAGCGAACAATGAGCAGTTCTTC	CASSPGLANNEQFF
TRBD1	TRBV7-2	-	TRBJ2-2	TGTGCCAGCGGTAAACAGGGGCCGAACACCGGGGAGCTGTTTTTT	CASGKQGPNTGELFF
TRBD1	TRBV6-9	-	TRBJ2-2	TGTGCCATCTATGCGATAAGGGACAGGAGAGAAACCGGGGAGCTGTTTTTT	CAIYAIRDRRETGELFF
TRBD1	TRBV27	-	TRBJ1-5	TGTGCCAGCAGCCCCCGACAGGGGGCGAATCAGCCCCAGCATTTT	CASSPRQGANQPQHF
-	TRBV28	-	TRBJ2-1	TGTGCCAGCAGTTGGGGGGAGAGCTCCTACAATGAGCAGTTCTTC	CASSWGESSYNEQFF
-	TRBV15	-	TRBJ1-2	TGTGCCACCAGCAGAGATTGGGGCACGAGTCCTCTCTATGGCTACACCTTC	CATSRDWGTSPLYGYTF
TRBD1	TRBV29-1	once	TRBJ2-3	TGCAGCGTTGAGGGCCGAGGGGGCTTTGATACGCAGTATTTT	CSVEGRGGFDTQYF
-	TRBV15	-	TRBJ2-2	TGTGCCACTCACGGACTCGAGACGTCCGGGGAGCTGTTTTTT	CATHGLETSGELFF
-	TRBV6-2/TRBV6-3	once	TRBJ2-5	TGTGCCAGCAGTTACCCAACCCAGTACTTC	CASSYPTQYF
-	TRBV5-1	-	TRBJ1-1	TGCGCCAGCAGCTTGTACGGTTTGTCGAACACTGAAGCTTTCTTT	CASSLYGLSNTEAFF
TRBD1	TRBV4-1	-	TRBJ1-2	TGCGCCAGCAGCCATGCCATCCGGGACAGTCGAGGCTACACCTTC	CASSHAIRDSRGYTF
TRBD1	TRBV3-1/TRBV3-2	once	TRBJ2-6	TGTGCCAGCAGCCGGGGGACAGGGGTCTCTGGGGCCAACGTCCTGACTTTC	CASSRGTGVSGANVLTF
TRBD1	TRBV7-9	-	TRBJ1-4	TGTGCCAGCAGCCCCGGGGACAGCTCTAATGAAAAACTGTTTTTT	CASSPGDSSNEKLFF
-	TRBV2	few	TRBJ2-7	TGTGCCAGCAGTGTACTGGACAGCTACGAGCAGTACTTC	CASSVLDSYEQYF
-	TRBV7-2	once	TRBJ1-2	TGTGCCAGCAGCCCCCAGGTGAGTGCGGGGGCCGGCTATGGCTACACCTTC	CASSPQVSAGAGYGYTF
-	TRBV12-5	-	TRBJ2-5	TGTGCTAGTGGACCCCGTGACAGTCGGACCCAGTACTTC	CASGPRDSRTQYF
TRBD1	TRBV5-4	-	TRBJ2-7	TGTGCCAGCACCAGCCGCCAATCCGGGACAGGAGGCTACGAGCAGTACTTC	CASTSRQSGTGGYEQYF
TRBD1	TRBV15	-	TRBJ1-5	TGTGCCACCAGCAGGTACCGGGACAGAACTACCCTGAGCAATCAGCCCCAGCATTTT	CATSRYRDRTTLSNQPQHF
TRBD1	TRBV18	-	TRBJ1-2	TGTGCCAGCTTTGAACAGGGGGCCCCTAACTATGGCTACACCTTC	CASFEQGAPNYGYTF
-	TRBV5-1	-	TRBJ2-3	TGCGCCAGCAGCGGCATGGGCATCGACACAGATACGCAGTATTTT	CASSGMGIDTDTQYF
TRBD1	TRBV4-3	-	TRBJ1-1	TGCGCCAGCAGCCGGACAGGGATAGCTCGGAGCACTGAAGCTTTCTTT	CASSRTGIARSTEAFF
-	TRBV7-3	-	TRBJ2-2	TGTGCCAGCAGCTCTGGAGGGACGCGGCACGGGGAGCTGTTTTTT	CASSSGGTRHGELFF
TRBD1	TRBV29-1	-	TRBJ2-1	TGCAGCGTTGAAGAAGTTAGGGGGCTAGTCGGCAATGAGCAGTTCTTC	CSVEEVRGLVGNEQFF
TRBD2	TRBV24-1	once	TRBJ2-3	TGTGCCACCAGTGACCCCTGGGGAGCGGGACCAGATACGCAGTATTTT	CATSDPWGAGPDTQYF
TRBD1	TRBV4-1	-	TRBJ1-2	TGCGCCAGCAGCCTTATGGACAGGGCCGGTGGCTACACCTTC	CASSLMDRAGGYTF